This is a list of T cell receptor beta chains from one sample in a study of regulatory T cells in long-lasting Graves disease. TCRdb re-called the multiplex PCR reads through MiXCR, storing one row per CDR3 protein. The sample has a few hundred thousand distinct CDR3 sequences, 20% to 25% seen once; the top ten hold 7% to 9%. Sequenced material: peripheral blood mononuclear cells (PBMCs), taken when the disease was refractory, from a patient treated with antithyroid drugs. These receptors were taken from a female donor with Graves disease. CDR3s include the opening cysteine and the closing phenylalanine or tryptophan. D genes are given only for firm matches. Not all rows give a size; the values are once, few, many and, for expanded clones, a class.

v_call: TRBV11-2
j_call: TRBJ2-2
clone_size: -
d_call: -
cdr3_nt: TGTGCCAGCAGCTGGATTGGTCGGGCGGGGCCGAACACCGGGGAGCTGTTTTTT
cdr3_aa: CASSWIGRAGPNTGELFF

v_call: TRBV6-5
j_call: TRBJ1-2
clone_size: many
d_call: -
cdr3_nt: TGTGCCAGCAGTTACCAATTAGGACAGAATAACTATGGCTACACCTTC
cdr3_aa: CASSYQLGQNNYGYTF

v_call: TRBV7-2
j_call: TRBJ2-3
clone_size: -
d_call: TRBD2
cdr3_nt: TGTGCCAGCAGCTTTGGTCGGGGAGGGGATACGCAGTATTTT
cdr3_aa: CASSFGRGGDTQYF

v_call: TRBV28
j_call: TRBJ2-5
clone_size: many
d_call: TRBD2
cdr3_nt: TGTGCCAGCAGTCTAGCGGGAGGGCCGTGGGAGACCCAGTACTTC
cdr3_aa: CASSLAGGPWETQYF

v_call: TRBV27
j_call: TRBJ2-7
clone_size: many
d_call: TRBD2
cdr3_nt: TGTGCCAGCAGGCCGTCGGGTAGCGGGAGGTACGAGCAGTACTTC
cdr3_aa: CASRPSGSGRYEQYF

v_call: TRBV28
j_call: TRBJ2-5
clone_size: many
d_call: TRBD1
cdr3_nt: TGTGCCAGCGGAAGTTTTAATCGTTGGGACAGGGGCAACCAAGAGACCCAGTACTTC
cdr3_aa: CASGSFNRWDRGNQETQYF

v_call: TRBV5-1
j_call: TRBJ1-2
clone_size: many
d_call: -
cdr3_nt: TGCGCCAGCACCTACGGGGGGGGGCCTAACTATGGCTACACCTTC
cdr3_aa: CASTYGGGPNYGYTF

v_call: TRBV20-1
j_call: TRBJ1-1
clone_size: many
d_call: -
cdr3_nt: TGCAGTGCTAGAGATACAGGGATGGGATATAGGAACACTGAAGCTTTCTTT
cdr3_aa: CSARDTGMGYRNTEAFF

v_call: TRBV28
j_call: TRBJ2-3
clone_size: -
d_call: -
cdr3_nt: TGTGCCATCACGGGAGTGGGGCGTGATACGCAGTATTTT
cdr3_aa: CAITGVGRDTQYF

v_call: TRBV12-3/TRBV12-4
j_call: TRBJ2-2
clone_size: few
d_call: -
cdr3_nt: TGTGCCAGCAGTTTTCTTGCCGGGGAGCTGGTTTTT
cdr3_aa: CASSFLAGELVF

v_call: TRBV2
j_call: TRBJ1-5
clone_size: many
d_call: -
cdr3_nt: TGTGCCAGCAGCCTAACACAGATTCAAGGGCCCCAGCATTTT
cdr3_aa: CASSLTQIQGPQHF

v_call: TRBV6-2/TRBV6-3
j_call: TRBJ2-1
clone_size: -
d_call: TRBD2
cdr3_nt: TGTGCCAGCAACCTGGGACTAGCGGGGAATGAGCAGTTCTTC
cdr3_aa: CASNLGLAGNEQFF

v_call: TRBV6-1
j_call: TRBJ2-7
clone_size: many
d_call: -
cdr3_nt: TGTGCCACCCGGGACCCGGACTACGAGCAGTACTTC
cdr3_aa: CATRDPDYEQYF

v_call: TRBV19
j_call: TRBJ1-2
clone_size: -
d_call: -
cdr3_nt: TGTGCCAGTAGTATACAAGGGGCAGTAGGAAACTATGGCTACACCTTC
cdr3_aa: CASSIQGAVGNYGYTF

v_call: TRBV12-3/TRBV12-4
j_call: TRBJ2-5
clone_size: many
d_call: -
cdr3_nt: TGTGCCAGTCGAGGGGGGGCAGGGTACCAAGAGACCCAGTACTTC
cdr3_aa: CASRGGAGYQETQYF

v_call: TRBV15
j_call: TRBJ1-4
clone_size: few
d_call: TRBD1
cdr3_nt: TGTGCCACCAGCACAGGGGGCTTGGGGGAAAAACTGTTTTTT
cdr3_aa: CATSTGGLGEKLFF

v_call: TRBV20-1
j_call: TRBJ1-5
clone_size: few
d_call: -
cdr3_nt: TGCAGCTTAGGACGGTCGAATCAGCCCCAGCATTTT
cdr3_aa: CSLGRSNQPQHF

v_call: TRBV27
j_call: TRBJ2-4
clone_size: many
d_call: TRBD1
cdr3_nt: TGTGCCAGCAGTTTCATGGGACAGGGCGTCGGAATTCAGTACTTC
cdr3_aa: CASSFMGQGVGIQYF

v_call: TRBV6-5
j_call: TRBJ2-1
clone_size: -
d_call: -
cdr3_nt: TGTGCCAGCAGTTACGGCTTTGAGCAGTTCTTC
cdr3_aa: CASSYGFEQFF

v_call: TRBV10-3
j_call: TRBJ2-5
clone_size: -
d_call: TRBD2
cdr3_nt: TGTGCCATCAGTCAAGGGACTAGCGTGGTGTGGGAAGAGACCCAGTACTTC
cdr3_aa: CAISQGTSVVWEETQYF

v_call: TRBV27
j_call: TRBJ1-4
clone_size: many
d_call: -
cdr3_nt: TGTGCCAGCAGTTCCGACGCGGGGAGGGCAAAAAAACTGTTTTTT
cdr3_aa: CASSSDAGRAKKLFF

v_call: TRBV28
j_call: TRBJ2-5
clone_size: many
d_call: -
cdr3_nt: TGTGCCAGCAGTATTCGGGGGCTAGGAGAGGTCGGGGAGACCCAGTACTTC
cdr3_aa: CASSIRGLGEVGETQYF

v_call: TRBV24-1
j_call: TRBJ2-2
clone_size: few
d_call: -
cdr3_nt: TGTGCCACCAGTGGTGCCGGGATCGGGGAGCTGTTTTTT
cdr3_aa: CATSGAGIGELFF

v_call: TRBV20-1
j_call: TRBJ2-5
clone_size: -
d_call: -
cdr3_nt: TGCAGTGCTAGAGATGTGGGGGGACAAGAGACCCAGTACTTC
cdr3_aa: CSARDVGGQETQYF

v_call: TRBV28
j_call: TRBJ1-2
clone_size: many
d_call: TRBD1
cdr3_nt: TGTGCCAGCAGTCCGGGACAGGCGGGTGGCTACACCTTC
cdr3_aa: CASSPGQAGGYTF